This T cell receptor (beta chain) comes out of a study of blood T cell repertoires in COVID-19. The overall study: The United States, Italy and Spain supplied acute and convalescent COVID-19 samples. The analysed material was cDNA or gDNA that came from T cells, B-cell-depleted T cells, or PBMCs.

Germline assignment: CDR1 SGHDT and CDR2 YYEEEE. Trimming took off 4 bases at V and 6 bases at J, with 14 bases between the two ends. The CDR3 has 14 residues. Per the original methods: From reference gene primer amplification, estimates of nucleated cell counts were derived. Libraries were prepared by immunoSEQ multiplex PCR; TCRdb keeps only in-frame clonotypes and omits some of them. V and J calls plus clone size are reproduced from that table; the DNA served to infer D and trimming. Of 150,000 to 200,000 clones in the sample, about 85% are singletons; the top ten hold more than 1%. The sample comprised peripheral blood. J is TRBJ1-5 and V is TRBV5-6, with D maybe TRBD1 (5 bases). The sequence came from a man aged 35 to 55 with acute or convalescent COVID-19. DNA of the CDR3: TGTGCCAGCAGCCTCCGACAGAAGGGTCAGCCCCAGCATTTT. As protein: CASSLRQKGQPQHF.